The source of this T cell receptor (beta chain) is a study of cytomegalovirus exposure and HLA in healthy donors. Whole-study results and caveats: Exclusion as indistinguishable affected some V segments, including TRBV6-2 and TRBV6-3. For TCR beta chains, V- and J-gene trimming was later linked to a missense DCLRE1C variant.

The PCR used 60 Vbeta and 13 Jbeta primers. The table came from immunoSEQ multiplex PCR; TCRdb's copy has only in-frame clones and leaves some out. The profile shows 130,000 or so clones, roughly 72% of them singletons. Everyone who donated was a healthy bone marrow donor. This clone was counted between two and nine times. Its antigen remains unknown. V lost 5 bases and J 2 bases, leaving 16 bases between the germline ends. The CDR3 totals 15 residues. The germline V gene encodes CDR1 SGHKS and CDR2 YYEKEE (reference sequence). Source material: PBMCs. The clonotype was recovered from a man aged 35 to 55 in good health and CMV-seronegative. The rearrangement uses TRBV5-5 and TRBJ2-5, with a tentative D call TRBD1 (6 bases). CDR3 amino acids: CASRKAGVTQETQYF. The CDR3 bases are TGTGCCAGCAGAAAAGCAGGGGTTACTCAAGAGACCCAGTACTTC.